This entry describes one T cell receptor (beta chain). Its antigen is still unknown. This record comes from a study of beta chain features in type 1 diabetes. Findings of the study overall: For type 1 diabetes patients, VDJ junctions showed fewer insertions and more deletions.

The study reverse transcribed the entire isolated RNA, so it sequenced expressed TCRB transcripts. Generated by immunoSEQ multiplex PCR, the TCRdb table keeps only in-frame clones and is missing some. This sample has tens of thousands of clones, with 25% to 35% found just once. Every donor provided one heparinised blood draw, which averaged roughly 120 mL. Post-sort purity exceeded 98% for all sorted populations. Germline assignment: CDR1 SGDLS and CDR2 YYNGEE. The CDR3 totals 15 residues. Trimming cost V 4 bases and J 9 bases, with 17 bases left between them. The sequence was collected from a woman between 18 and 30 years old in good health. The specimen was stem cell memory CD4+ T cells from blood. V and J are TRBV9 and TRBJ1-6, with D maybe TRBD1 (6 bases). In DNA form, the CDR3 reads TGTGCCAGCAGCCCCGCGGACAGTGACGCTTCACCCCTCCACTTT. Protein sequence: CASSPADSDASPLHF.